Below, 7 T cell receptor beta chains from the same sample are listed, as sequenced in a study of spatial heterogeneity in lung cancer. The study, taken as a whole, reports: It was found that expanded intratumoral alpha and beta TCR counts tracked tumor mutation counts.

Time point described: sample taken at primary tumor resection. Via MiXCR, TCRdb re-called the 5' RACE reads, giving one row per CDR3 protein. This sample carries more than 15,000 distinct CDR3 sequences, 6.2% of them seen once, and the ten largest clones take 6.8%. Their specific antigens are unknown. The sample consisted of lung tumor tissue, taken at surgery. The receptors were sampled from a male donor with early-stage non-small cell lung cancer.

The sample holds many counts of this clonotype. The V gene is TRBV20-1, the J gene TRBJ2-6; a possible D gene is TRBD2 (5 bases). CDR3 length: 16 residues. CDR1 and CDR2 from the germline V gene are DFQATT and SNEGSKA (reference sequence). V lost 3 bases and J lost 0, with 12 bases in between. The CDR3 DNA follows: TGCAGTGCTAGTTCTGGACTGGGCTCTGGGGCCAACGTCCTGACTTTC. Translating gives CSASSGLGSGANVLTF.

Ten or more counts support this clonotype. The J gene is TRBJ2-1, the V gene TRBV28; D not resolved. The CDR3 has 11 residues. Germline values: CDR1 MDHEN, CDR2 SYDVKM. V was trimmed by 5 bases and J by 15 bases, leaving 14 bases between them. Written as DNA, the CDR3 is TGTGCCAGCAGTCGGACCTGGGATCGGTTCTTC. Its protein is CASSRTWDRFF.

Within the sample, this clonotype is medium-sized. The chain carries TRBV12-3 or TRBV12-4 and TRBJ2-1; D remains unclear. Trimming left V 3 bases short and J 3 bases short, with 12 bases between. The length of the CDR3 is 15 residues. CDR3 in DNA: TGTGCCAGCAGTTTCAATTACGGTGACTACAATGAGCAGTTCTTC. Protein: CASSFNYGDYNEQFF.

This clonotype was found many times. V is TRBV28 and J is TRBJ1-1; TRBD1 might be the D (6 bases). Germline values: CDR1 MDHEN, CDR2 SYDVKM. The CDR3 length is 14 residues. Trimming left V 6 bases short and J 3 bases short, with 14 bases between. CDR3 sequence: CASRSWDIYTEAFF. CDR3 in DNA: TGTGCCAGCAGAAGTTGGGACATTTACACTGAAGCTTTCTTT.

This clonotype has a count of ten or more. V gene TRBV18 combines with J gene TRBJ2-5; D is tentatively TRBD1 or TRBD2 (5 bases each). Germline CDR1 KGHSH, CDR2 LQKENI. The CDR3 contains 15 residues. V lost 3 bases to trimming and J lost 2 bases, with 13 bases between them. The CDR3 DNA is TGTGCCAGCTCACCCGGTACAGGCGGGCAAGAGACCCAGTACTTC. Residues: CASSPGTGGQETQYF. The full variable domain, its missing parts supplied by reference TRBV18 and TRBJ2-5, is NAGVMQNPRHLVRRRGQEARLRCSPMKGHSHVYWYRQLPEEGLKFMVYLQKENIIDESGMPKERFSAEFPKEGPSILRIQQVVRGDSAAYFCASSPGTGGQETQYFGPGTRLLVL.

This clonotype was seen ten or more times. The rearrangement uses TRBV12-3 or TRBV12-4 and TRBJ2-7, with D perhaps assigned TRBD1 or TRBD2 (5 bases each). Trimming took off 5 bases at V and 3 bases at J, with 20 bases between the two ends. The CDR3 consists of 16 residues. The CDR3 is CASSPGASLSRYEQYF. The CDR3 DNA follows: TGTGCCAGCAGTCCCGGGGCTAGCCTATCTCGCTACGAGCAGTACTTC.

This clonotype has only a few counts. The chain couples TRBV11-2 to TRBJ2-5; D unclear. Trimming cost V 5 bases and J 5 bases, with 18 bases left between them. This CDR3 is 15 amino acids long. Per the germline V gene, CDR1 is SGHAT and CDR2 is FQNNGV. CDR3 residues: CASSPTQTSTETQYF. CDR3 coding DNA: TGTGCCAGCAGCCCAACACAAACCTCAACGGAGACCCAGTACTTC.